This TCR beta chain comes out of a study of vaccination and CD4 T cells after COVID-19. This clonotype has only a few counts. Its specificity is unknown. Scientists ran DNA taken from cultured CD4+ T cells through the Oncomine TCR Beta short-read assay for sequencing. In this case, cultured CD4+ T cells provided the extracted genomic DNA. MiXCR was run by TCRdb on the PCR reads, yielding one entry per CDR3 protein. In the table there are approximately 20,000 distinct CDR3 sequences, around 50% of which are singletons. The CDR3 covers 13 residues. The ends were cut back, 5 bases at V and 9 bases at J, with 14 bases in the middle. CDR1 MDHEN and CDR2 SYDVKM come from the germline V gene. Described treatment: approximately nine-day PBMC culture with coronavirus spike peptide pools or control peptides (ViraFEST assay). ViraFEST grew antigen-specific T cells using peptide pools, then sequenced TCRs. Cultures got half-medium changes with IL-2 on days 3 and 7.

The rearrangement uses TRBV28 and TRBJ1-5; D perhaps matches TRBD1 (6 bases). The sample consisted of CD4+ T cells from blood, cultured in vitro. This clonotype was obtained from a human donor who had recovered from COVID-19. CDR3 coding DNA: TGTGCCAGCAGTGTAAACAGGGAGTGGCCCCAGCATTTT. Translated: CASSVNREWPQHF. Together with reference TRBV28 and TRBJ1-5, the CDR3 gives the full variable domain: DVKVTQSSRYLVKRTGEKVFLECVQDMDHENMFWYRQDPGLGLRLIYFSYDVKMKEKGDIPEGYSVSREKKERFSLILESASTNQTSMYLCASSVNREWPQHFGDGTRLSIL.